The 8 T cell receptor beta chains in this list originate from one sample, sequenced in a study of blood T cell repertoires in COVID-19. Sequencing used immunoSEQ multiplex PCR; TCRdb keeps in-frame clones, though not all of them. The sample includes around 14,000 clones, roughly 89% of them seen just once. The sample taken for sequencing was peripheral blood. These receptors all stem from a human donor in a cohort sampled during active COVID-19.

The rearrangement uses TRBV6-6 and TRBJ2-3; 8 positions agree with TRBD2. V was pared by 8 bases and J by 3 bases, with 7 bases of the junction left unmatched. Germline CDR1 is MNHNY and CDR2 is SVGAGI (reference sequence). This CDR3 has 14 amino acids. The CDR3 DNA reads TGTGCCAGCGGGCGAGCGGGGGTAACAGATACGCAGTATTTT. Amino acids: CASGRAGVTDTQYF.

V is TRBV30 and J is TRBJ1-1, with 9 bases matching TRBD1. CDR1 and CDR2 from the germline V gene are GTSNPN and SVGIG (reference sequence). This CDR3 spans 15 amino acids. Trimming removed 5 bases from V and 1 base from J; junction bases left unmatched: 8. CDR3 sequence reads: CAWYSGTGRNTEAFF. The CDR3 nucleotides are TGTGCCTGGTACTCCGGGACAGGGAGGAACACTGAAGCTTTCTTT.

This sequence joins TRBV27 and TRBJ1-1; TRBD1 matches 7 bases. Looked up from germline, CDR1 is MNHEY and CDR2 is SMNVEV (reference sequence). This CDR3 region has 14 residues. V shed 4 bases and J 6 bases; nucleotides not matched to a gene: 8. The CDR3 here is CASSSEDRIPEAFF. The CDR3 region has the DNA TGTGCCAGCAGTTCCGAGGACAGGATTCCTGAAGCTTTCTTT.

The chain uses TRBV4-2 and TRBJ2-3, with D perhaps TRBD2 (5 bases). The CDR3 has 16 amino acids. In germline, CDR1 is LGHNA, CDR2 YNFKEQ. V was cut by 1 base and J by 2 bases, with 13 bases left in between. CDR3 bases: TGTGCCAGCAGCCAAGTTGGGCAAGCGGCCACAGATACGCAGTATTTT. It encodes CASSQVGQAATDTQYF.

This clone has only a few counts. V is TRBV25-1 and J is TRBJ2-3; D gene uncertain. V lost 4 bases to trimming and J lost 2 bases, with 10 bases between them. The CDR3 covers 14 residues. Germline loops: CDR1 MGHDK, CDR2 SYGVNS. DNA of the CDR3: TGTGCCAGCAGTGCCCATAGCCTCACAGATACGCAGTATTTT. Translating gives CASSAHSLTDTQYF.

V and J are TRBV27 and TRBJ2-7, with TRBD1 identical over 7 bases. The germline V gene encodes CDR1 MNHEY and CDR2 SMNVEV (reference sequence). This CDR3 region has 17 residues. With 3 bases clipped from V and 3 bases from J, the junction kept 14 bases outside the gene matches. CDR3 DNA: TGTGCCAGCAGTTTCTTAGGACAGGAAGATTTGGGCTACGAGCAGTACTTC. This encodes CASSFLGQEDLGYEQYF.

The genes are TRBV28 and TRBJ2-5, with 10 nucleotides matching TRBD1. The V segment lost 8 bases and the J segment 4 bases; nucleotides outside the gene matches: 16. The germline V gene has CDR1 MDHEN and CDR2 SYDVKM. CDR3 length: 17 amino acids. The CDR3 nucleotides read TGTGCCAGCGAAGGGACAGGGGAGAAAGCGATAAGAGAGACCCAGTACTTC. Translating gives CASEGTGEKAIRETQYF.

The chain carries TRBV5-1 and TRBJ2-3; D perhaps matches TRBD2 (6 bases). This CDR3 region has 15 residues. The ends were cut back, 0 bases at V and 4 bases at J, with 12 bases in the middle. In germline, CDR1 is SGHRS, CDR2 YFSETQ. The CDR3 DNA reads TGCGCCAGCAGCTTGGGCGGGAAGGGCGCAGATACGCAGTATTTT. Amino acid sequence: CASSLGGKGADTQYF.